This entry lists 23 T cell receptor beta chains sequenced from one sample in a study of blood T cell repertoires in COVID-19 (dated by TCRdb to between 2020 and 2021). Libraries were constructed by the immunoSEQ multiplex PCR assay. The clones in this table, taken by TCRdb from immuneACCESS, are in-frame only. Not every clone is retained; where verified, under half of the shortfall comes from an unresolved V gene, and the cause of the rest is unknown. The sample yields around 160,000 clones; over 70% were counted once. Roughly 11% of the sample is taken by the ten largest. Specimen: PBMCs or T cells enriched from blood (not recorded which). The source is a man over 45 who had recovered from COVID-19.

This chain joins TRBV7-8 and TRBJ2-7; 7 positions match TRBD1. After removal of 5 bases from V and 2 bases from J, the junction contained 9 bases not matched to a gene. Germline loops: CDR1 SGHVS, CDR2 FQNEAQ. There are 15 residues in the CDR3. The CDR3 nucleotides are TGTGCCAGCAGCACGCGGACAGGACCAACCTACGAGCAGTACTTC. Its translation is CASSTRTGPTYEQYF.

The chain joins TRBV5-1 to TRBJ1-4; 11 positions match TRBD1. The V gene's germline CDR1 is SGHRS and CDR2 YFSETQ. V was pared by 4 bases and J by 11 bases, with 4 bases of the junction left unmatched. The CDR3 consists of 13 residues. This CDR3 reads CASSPGQGGKLFF. For the CDR3, the DNA is TGCGCCAGCAGCCCGGGACAGGGGGGTAAACTGTTTTTT.

A few counts support this clone. The chain carries TRBV6-2 or TRBV6-3 and TRBJ1-1; D is ambiguous. The V end lost 3 bases, the J end lost 4 bases, and 12 bases lay between the germline ends. The germline CDR1 and CDR2 sequences are MNHEY and SVGEGT. The CDR3 contains 14 residues. CDR3 loop: CASSYLGVSTEAFF. As DNA, the CDR3 is TGTGCCAGCAGTTATCTCGGGGTGAGCACTGAAGCTTTCTTT.

This chain uses TRBV10-1 with TRBJ2-7; 10 nucleotides match TRBD2. The CDR3 is 16 amino acids. The germline CDR1 and CDR2 sequences are WNHNN and SYGVQD (reference sequence). Germline trimming cut 0 bases from V and 2 bases from J; bases unmatched to any gene: 4. This CDR3 is CASSESGSGRAYEQYF. CDR3 bases: TGCGCCAGCAGTGAGTCGGGGAGCGGGAGGGCCTACGAGCAGTACTTC.

The V gene is TRBV5-6, the J gene TRBJ2-7; D possibly corresponds to TRBD1 (6 bases). This CDR3 region has 16 residues. The germline V gene encodes CDR1 SGHDT and CDR2 YYEEEE. V was trimmed by 3 bases and J by 3 bases, leaving 19 bases between them. CDR3 coding DNA: TGTGCCAGCAGCTGGGGCAGGTCTAGGGGGTACTACGAGCAGTACTTC. Amino acids: CASSWGRSRGYYEQYF.

The chain is built from TRBV5-4 and TRBJ2-3, with TRBD1 as a possible D gene (6 bases). Germline-derived CDR1 and CDR2 are SGHNT and YYREEE (reference sequence). V was cut by 1 base and J by 7 bases, with 19 bases left in between. The length of the CDR3 is 16 residues. In DNA, the CDR3 is TGTGCCAGCAGCTTGTGGATGGCAGGGGATAAAAATACGCAGTATTTT. It translates to CASSLWMAGDKNTQYF.

V is TRBV28 and J is TRBJ2-7; 12 positions agree with TRBD2. The CDR3 loop spans 15 amino acids. J gave up 5 bases and V 4 bases, and 6 bases lay outside the gene matches. CDR1 and CDR2 from the germline V gene are MDHEN and SYDVKM. DNA for the CDR3: TGTGCCAGCAGTTCGCCGACTAGCGGGAGTGACGAGCAGTACTTC. Translating gives CASSSPTSGSDEQYF.

This chain connects TRBV29-1 to TRBJ1-2; a weak D match, TRBD1 (6 bases). The V gene lost 3 bases and the J gene lost 8 bases, with 16 bases spanning the gap. The germline V gene has CDR1 SQVTM and CDR2 ANQGSEA. The CDR3 has 13 amino acids. CDR3 residues: CSVDGVAGAGYTF. CDR3 sequence (DNA): TGCAGCGTTGATGGCGTGGCAGGGGCCGGCTACACCTTC.

CDR3 in amino acids: CASSLGHEQYF. The CDR3 region has the DNA TGTGCCAGCAGTTTGGGCCACGAGCAGTACTTC. This chain connects TRBV27 to TRBJ2-7; no definite D call. Germline CDR1 is MNHEY and CDR2 is SMNVEV (reference sequence). This CDR3 has 11 residues. Deletions cut 3 bases from V and 5 bases from J, with 5 bases between.

The CDR3 spells CSTGDSPATNEKLFF. The CDR3 nucleotides read TGCAGCACGGGGGACAGTCCAGCAACTAATGAAAAACTGTTTTTT. This chain connects TRBV29-1 to TRBJ1-4, with TRBD1 matching over 7 bases. Germline V gene data show CDR1 as SQVTM and CDR2 as ANQGSEA. V shed 8 bases, J shed 0 bases, and the junction held 9 bases outside the gene matches. The CDR3 loop spans 15 amino acids.

The chain has TRBV14 and TRBJ2-1; 9 bases align to TRBD2. Germline-derived CDR1 and CDR2 are SGHDN and FVKESK. The CDR3 totals 18 residues. Unmatched junction bases numbered 8, after V lost 2 bases and J lost 0 bases. CDR3 coding DNA: TGTGCCAGCAGCCAAACTGCGAGCGGGAGGAGCTCCTACAATGAGCAGTTCTTC. Translated: CASSQTASGRSSYNEQFF.

The genes are TRBV30 and TRBJ1-2; 8 nucleotides line up with TRBD1. Germline V gene lookup returns CDR1 GTSNPN and CDR2 SVGIG (reference sequence). J lost 2 bases, V lost 3 bases, and 5 bases had no gene match. This CDR3 is built from 14 residues. CDR3 protein: CAWRRTGSNYGYTF. For the CDR3, the DNA is TGTGCCTGGAGGCGGACAGGGTCCAACTATGGCTACACCTTC.

With respect to this clone: One junction end disagrees with the germline gene, perhaps due to a read error. V is TRBV14 and J is TRBJ1-4; 8 bases are shared with TRBD1. Germline V lookup: CDR1 SGHDN, CDR2 FVKESK. This CDR3 spans 11 amino acids. Here the CDR3 DNA reads TGTGCCAGCAGCCAAGACAGGGGGCTGTCTTTT. Translating gives CASSQDRGLSF.

Ten or more counts support this clone. The DNA for the CDR3 is TGTGCCAGCATGGAGGGTCGCCTACCGGGATACGAGCAGTACTTC. It encodes CASMEGRLPGYEQYF. The chain recombines TRBV3-1 (or the pseudogene TRBV3-2) with TRBJ2-7, with D tentatively TRBD2 (6 bases). Germline V gene data show CDR1 as LGHDT and CDR2 as YNNKEL (reference sequence). The CDR3 has 15 amino acids. Trimming took 7 bases from V and 4 from J, leaving 20 bases between them.

The V call is TRBV19, the J call TRBJ1-5; TRBD1 agrees at 8 bases. Germline V lookup: CDR1 LNHDA, CDR2 SQIVND (reference sequence). Trimming cost V 3 bases and J 0 bases; bases outside gene matches: 10. CDR3 length equals 18 residues. The CDR3 region is CASSMDRARLGSNQPQHF. The DNA of the CDR3 is TGTGCCAGTAGTATGGACAGGGCCCGACTAGGTAGCAATCAGCCCCAGCATTTT.

The chain combines TRBV24-1 with TRBJ1-5, with 7 positions matching TRBD1. CDR3 size: 15 residues. Trimming took 5 bases from V and 2 from J; bases not matched to a gene: 5. Looked up from germline, CDR1 is KGHDR and CDR2 is SFDVKD. CDR3 nucleotide sequence: TGTGCCACCAGTGGTTCAGGGGGAGGCAATCAGCCCCAGCATTTT. This translates into CATSGSGGGNQPQHF.

V and J are TRBV10-3 and TRBJ2-1, with 9 bases aligning to TRBD2. V shed 4 bases, J shed 8 bases, and the junction held 9 bases outside the gene matches. The CDR3 extends over 15 amino acids. Germline lookup yields CDR1 ENHRY and CDR2 SYGVKD. The DNA of the CDR3 is TGTGCCATCAGTGGAGTAGCTAGCGGGGACGATGAGCAGTTCTTC. It encodes CAISGVASGDDEQFF.

The chain employs TRBV11-3 and TRBJ2-1; 8 positions match TRBD2. Unmatched junction bases numbered 5, after V lost 2 bases and J lost 5 bases. CDR1 and CDR2 from the germline V gene are SGHNT and YENEEA. This CDR3 comprises 15 residues. CDR3 region: CASSLTAGVNNEQFF. Written as DNA, the CDR3 is TGTGCCAGCAGCTTAACAGCGGGGGTAAACAATGAGCAGTTCTTC.

The genes are TRBV9 and TRBJ2-6, with 9 bases identical to TRBD1. Unmatched junction bases numbered 8, after V lost 4 bases and J lost 0 bases. Looked up from germline, CDR1 is SGDLS and CDR2 is YYNGEE. The CDR3 length is 18 residues. The CDR3 nucleotides read TGTGCCAGCAGCCATGCCGGGACAGGGAACTCTGGGGCCAACGTCCTGACTTTC. Translating gives CASSHAGTGNSGANVLTF.

The chain employs TRBV11-2 and TRBJ2-5; 11 nucleotides line up with TRBD2. The CDR3 is 17 residues long. The germline CDR1 and CDR2 sequences are SGHAT and FQNNGV. V lost 0 bases to trimming and J lost 3 bases; unmatched junction nucleotides: 6. CDR3 amino acids: CASSLDSLAGGKETQYF. The CDR3 nucleotides are TGTGCCAGCAGCTTAGATAGCCTAGCGGGGGGAAAAGAGACCCAGTACTTC.

The CDR3 region is CASSPNRDGQPQHF. Here the CDR3 DNA reads TGTGCCAGCTCACCCAACAGGGACGGTCAGCCCCAGCATTTT. The chain joins TRBV18 to TRBJ1-5, with D possibly matching TRBD1 (6 bases). V dropped 3 bases and J dropped 6 bases, with 12 bases sitting between them. Looked up from germline, CDR1 is KGHSH and CDR2 is LQKENI. This CDR3 has 14 residues.

This chain joins TRBV11-2 and TRBJ1-2; 7 bases are a match to TRBD1. V dropped 5 bases and J dropped 7; count of bases not matched to a gene: 25. Germline V lookup: CDR1 SGHAT, CDR2 FQNNGV. This CDR3 has 19 amino acids. The CDR3 protein is CASSDYCGTEEFEGCGYTF. The DNA for the CDR3 is TGTGCCAGCAGCGATTACTGCGGGACAGAGGAGTTTGAGGGGTGTGGCTACACCTTC.

The rearrangement uses TRBV7-3 and TRBJ2-7, with 9 bases matching TRBD2. V gave up 2 bases and J gave up 3 bases; unmatched junction bases: 2. Germline CDR1 is SGHTA and CDR2 is FQGTGA. The CDR3 runs 14 residues. Here the CDR3 reads CASSLASGNYEQYF. CDR3 bases: TGTGCCAGCAGCTTAGCTAGCGGGAACTACGAGCAGTACTTC.